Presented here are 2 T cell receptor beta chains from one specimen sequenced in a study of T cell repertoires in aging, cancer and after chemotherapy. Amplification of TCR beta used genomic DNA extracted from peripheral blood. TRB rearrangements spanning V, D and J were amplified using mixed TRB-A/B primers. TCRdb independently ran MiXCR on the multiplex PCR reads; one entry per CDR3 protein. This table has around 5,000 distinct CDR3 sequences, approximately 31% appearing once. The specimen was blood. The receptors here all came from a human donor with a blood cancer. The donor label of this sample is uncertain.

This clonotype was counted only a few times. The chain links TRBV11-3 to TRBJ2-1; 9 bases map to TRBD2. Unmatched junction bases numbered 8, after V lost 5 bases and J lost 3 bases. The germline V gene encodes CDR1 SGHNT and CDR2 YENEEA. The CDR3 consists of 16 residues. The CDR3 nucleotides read TGTGCCAGCAGCGGGGGACTAGCAACCCACTACAATGAGCAGTTCTTC. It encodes CASSGGLATHYNEQFF.

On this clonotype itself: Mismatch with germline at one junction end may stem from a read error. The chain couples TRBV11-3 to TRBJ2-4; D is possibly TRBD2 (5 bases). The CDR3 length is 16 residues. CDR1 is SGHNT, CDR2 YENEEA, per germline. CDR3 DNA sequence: TGCGCCAGCAGTCACGGGATGGACCCCCTACGAAACATTCAGTACTTC. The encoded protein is CASSHGMDPLRNIQYF.